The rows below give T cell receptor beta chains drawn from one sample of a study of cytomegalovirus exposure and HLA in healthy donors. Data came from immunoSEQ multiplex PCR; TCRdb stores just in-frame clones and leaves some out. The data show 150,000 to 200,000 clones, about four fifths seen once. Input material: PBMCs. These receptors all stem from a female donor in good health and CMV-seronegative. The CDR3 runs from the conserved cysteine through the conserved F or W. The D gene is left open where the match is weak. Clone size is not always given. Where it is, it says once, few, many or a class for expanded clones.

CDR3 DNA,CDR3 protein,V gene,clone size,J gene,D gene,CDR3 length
TGCGCCAGCAGCTTGCTCCCCCCCACAGATACGCAGTATTTT,CASSLLPPTDTQYF,TRBV5-1,once,TRBJ2-3,-,14
TGTGCCAGCAGGGAAGAACCACAGGGATTGGGACAGCCCCAGCATTTT,CASREEPQGLGQPQHF,TRBV6-1,few,TRBJ1-5,-,16
TGTGCCAGCAGCTTCGTCCCAGATACGCAGTATTTT,CASSFVPDTQYF,TRBV14,-,TRBJ2-3,-,12
TGTGCCAGCAGGGGGGGTTTTGGCTACACCTTC,CASRGGFGYTF,TRBV2,-,TRBJ1-2,-,11
TGTGCCAGTAGTTTACGACAGGCCAATCAGCCCCAGCATTTT,CASSLRQANQPQHF,TRBV19,-,TRBJ1-5,-,14
TGTGCCAGCAGTGCTCAGGGGAATGGCTACACCTTC,CASSAQGNGYTF,TRBV6-1,-,TRBJ1-2,-,12
TGTGCCAGCAGTTTGGGCAGCGGGAGGCCCGGGGAGCTGTTCTTT,CASSLGSGRPGELFF,TRBV27,-,TRBJ2-2,TRBD2,15
TGTGCCAGCTCACCACCAGGGGGTTGGGAGCAGTACTTC,CASSPPGGWEQYF,TRBV18,-,TRBJ2-7,-,13
TGTGCCAGTAGTGTGACGGGTTTTACTGAGCAGTTCTTC,CASSVTGFTEQFF,TRBV19,-,TRBJ2-1,-,13
TGTGCCAGCGGACACAGGGGGCTGAACGCCGGGGAGCTGTTTTTT,CASGHRGLNAGELFF,TRBV19,-,TRBJ2-2,TRBD1,15
TGTGCCAGCAGTTTAAGTGGGCCAACCTACGAGCAGTACTTC,CASSLSGPTYEQYF,TRBV27,few,TRBJ2-7,-,14
TGTGCCAGCGTAAGGGGGGGGTTGTCACCCCTCCACTTT,CASVRGGLSPLHF,TRBV6-6,-,TRBJ1-6,-,13
TGTGCCAGCAGTGTTAGCGCTAGCGCCAGCTCCTACAATGAGCAGTTCTTC,CASSVSASASSYNEQFF,TRBV6-4,once,TRBJ2-1,-,17
TGTGCCAGCAGCCAAATAGACAGGGGGCCTGACAATGAGCAGTTCTTC,CASSQIDRGPDNEQFF,TRBV14,few,TRBJ2-1,TRBD1,16
TGTGCCAGCAGCCCCGGAACCGGGACTAGGGGAAGGGAGCAGTACTTC,CASSPGTGTRGREQYF,TRBV11-2,few,TRBJ2-7,TRBD2,16
TGTGCCAGCAGCTCCAGACATCACGAGCAGTACTTC,CASSSRHHEQYF,TRBV11-2,-,TRBJ2-7,-,12
TGTGCCACCAGCAGAGATGGAGGGACTGAAGCTTTCTTT,CATSRDGGTEAFF,TRBV15,-,TRBJ1-1,-,13
TGCAGCGCCTTAGACAGTCAGTATGAAAAACTGTTTTTT,CSALDSQYEKLFF,TRBV29-1,few,TRBJ1-4,-,13
TGCGCCAGCAGCTTGGAGACTAGCGGTTTCTCCTACGAGCAGTACTTC,CASSLETSGFSYEQYF,TRBV5-1,few,TRBJ2-7,TRBD2,16
TGTGCCAGCAGAAAGGGACAGGGGGCACGGACTAATGAAAAACTGTTTTTT,CASRKGQGARTNEKLFF,TRBV2,-,TRBJ1-4,TRBD1,17
TGCGCCAGCAGCTTGGTGGTGAGGGGGACCGGGGAGCTGTTTTTT,CASSLVVRGTGELFF,TRBV5-1,-,TRBJ2-2,-,15
TGTGCCAGCAGCGTAGAGGCAGGGGGTTCCTATGGCTACACCTTC,CASSVEAGGSYGYTF,TRBV9,-,TRBJ1-2,TRBD1,15
TGTGCTAGTGGTCCGGGACACTCGAGAACCGGGGAGCTGTTTTTT,CASGPGHSRTGELFF,TRBV12-5,few,TRBJ2-2,-,15
TGTGCCTGGAGTCATCCCTACGAGCAGTACTTC,CAWSHPYEQYF,TRBV30,-,TRBJ2-7,-,11
TGCGCCAGCAGCTTGCGACAGGGGCCCACTGAAGCTTTCTTT,CASSLRQGPTEAFF,TRBV5-1,-,TRBJ1-1,TRBD1,14
TGTGCCAGCAGCGCGATTCCCACAGATACGCAGTATTTT,CASSAIPTDTQYF,TRBV7-6,-,TRBJ2-3,-,13
TGCGCCAGCAGCCCTGGAAACGGGGGGGATACAGATACGCAGTATTTT,CASSPGNGGDTDTQYF,TRBV5-1,-,TRBJ2-3,TRBD2,16
TGTGCCAGCAGCGTAGAGTCAGGGGGTCCCTCCTACGAGCAGTACTTC,CASSVESGGPSYEQYF,TRBV9,-,TRBJ2-7,TRBD1,16
TGTGCCAGCAGCCGGGACTTGTTGAACACTGAAGCTTTCTTT,CASSRDLLNTEAFF,TRBV9,-,TRBJ1-1,-,14
TGTGCCAGCAGCCGAGGAACTAGCGGGATGAACACCGGGGAGCTGTTTTTT,CASSRGTSGMNTGELFF,TRBV13,-,TRBJ2-2,TRBD2,17
TGTGCCACCAGCAGAGGTGGGAGAGAGGCCGGGGAGCTGTTTTTT,CATSRGGREAGELFF,TRBV15,-,TRBJ2-2,-,15
TGTGCCAGCAGCCGATCCCTAAGTCAAGATACGCAGTATTTT,CASSRSLSQDTQYF,TRBV9,-,TRBJ2-3,-,14
TGTGCCAGCAGTTTGGGACGGGGGTCGGGCACTGAAGCTTTCTTT,CASSLGRGSGTEAFF,TRBV6-5,-,TRBJ1-1,-,15
TGTGCCAGCAGCCGGACAGGACATCCATCAGAGACCCAGTACTTC,CASSRTGHPSETQYF,TRBV7-3,-,TRBJ2-5,TRBD1,15
TGTGCCACCAGCAGAACGACTGAAACTAGCACAGATACGCAGTATTTT,CATSRTTETSTDTQYF,TRBV15,-,TRBJ2-3,-,16
TGTGCCAGCAGCAGTACCTGGACAGGTTCACCCCTCCACTTT,CASSSTWTGSPLHF,TRBV11-3,-,TRBJ1-6,TRBD1,14
TGTGCCAGCAGTGACGGGCGGCCGGGGGAGCCCCAGCATTTT,CASSDGRPGEPQHF,TRBV6-1,-,TRBJ1-5,-,14
TGTTCCAGCAGCTCAGTCGGGACAGGGAATGAGCAGTTCTTC,CSSSSVGTGNEQFF,TRBV7-9,-,TRBJ2-1,TRBD1,14
TGTGCCAGCAGTTACTCAGGACAGAATGGCTACACCTTC,CASSYSGQNGYTF,TRBV6-5,-,TRBJ1-2,-,13
TGTGCCAGCAGCGTAGGGGGACAGTGGAGTGGAGGGCTGTTTTTT,CASSVGGQWSGGLFF,TRBV9,once,TRBJ1-4,TRBD1,15
TGTGCCAGCAGTTACGGCCCATACCAAGAGACCCAGTACTTC,CASSYGPYQETQYF,TRBV6-6,-,TRBJ2-5,-,14
TGTGCCAGCAGCCAAGATAGAGGTATAACAGATACGCAGTATTTT,CASSQDRGITDTQYF,TRBV14,-,TRBJ2-3,-,15
TGCGCCAGCAGCTTGGCTCCACTTTCCGACTATGGCTACACCTTC,CASSLAPLSDYGYTF,TRBV5-1,few,TRBJ1-2,-,15
TGTGCCAGCCGCCCGACAGGTTCCAATGTGGGCGAGCAGTACTTC,CASRPTGSNVGEQYF,TRBV28,-,TRBJ2-7,-,15
TGTGCCAGCAGCTTATATCGACAGTACGAGCAGTACTTC,CASSLYRQYEQYF,TRBV5-6,-,TRBJ2-7,-,13
TGTGCCAGCAGCTTAAAGGCAGGGGGCGTCTACGAGCAGTACTTC,CASSLKAGGVYEQYF,TRBV7-3,-,TRBJ2-7,TRBD1,15
TGTGCCAGCAGCGCTCTAGCGGGGGTAGATACGCAGTATTTT,CASSALAGVDTQYF,TRBV9,few,TRBJ2-3,TRBD2,14
TGTGCCAGCAGCCGGGCGGAACCCGGGGGGACAGATACGCAGTATTTT,CASSRAEPGGTDTQYF,TRBV7-8,-,TRBJ2-3,TRBD2,16
TGTGCCAGCAGAACAGGGGGCGCGTCCAAAAACATTCAGTACTTC,CASRTGGASKNIQYF,TRBV28,-,TRBJ2-4,TRBD1,15
TGTGCCAGCAGCCTCTGGACTAGCGGGGGGGCCGGGGTGTATTTT,CASSLWTSGGAGVYF,TRBV7-9,once,TRBJ2-3,TRBD2,15
TGTGCCAGCAAGGCGGGGGGGCCCGGGACCCAGTACTTC,CASKAGGPGTQYF,TRBV28,once,TRBJ2-5,TRBD2,13
TGTGCCAGCAGCTTTCCCCTGGGGGGGGACGAAAAACTGTTTTTT,CASSFPLGGDEKLFF,TRBV7-9,few,TRBJ1-4,-,15
TGTGCCAGCGAACTAGCGGGAATCACAGATACGCAGTATTTT,CASELAGITDTQYF,TRBV6-1,-,TRBJ2-3,TRBD2,14
TGTGCCAGCAGCTGGGGCCCAAGGGAGACCCAGTACTTC,CASSWGPRETQYF,TRBV27,-,TRBJ2-5,-,13
TGTGCCATCAGTGAGTCAGCGGTAGGGGGGAACACTGAAGCTTTCTTT,CAISESAVGGNTEAFF,TRBV10-3,-,TRBJ1-1,-,16